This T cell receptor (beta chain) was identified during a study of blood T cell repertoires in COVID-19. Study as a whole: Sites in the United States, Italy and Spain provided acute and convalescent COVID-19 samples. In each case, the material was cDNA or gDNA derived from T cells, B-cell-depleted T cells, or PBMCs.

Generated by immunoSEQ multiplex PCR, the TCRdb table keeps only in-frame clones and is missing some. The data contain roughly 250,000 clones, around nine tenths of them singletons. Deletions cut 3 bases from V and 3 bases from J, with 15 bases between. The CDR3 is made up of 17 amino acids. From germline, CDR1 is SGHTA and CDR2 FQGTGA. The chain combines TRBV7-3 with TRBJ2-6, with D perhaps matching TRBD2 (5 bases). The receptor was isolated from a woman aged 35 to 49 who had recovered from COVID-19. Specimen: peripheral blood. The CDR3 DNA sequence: TGTGCCAGCAGCTTGTGGCACTTCGGGGATGGGGCCAACGTCCTGACTTTC. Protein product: CASSLWHFGDGANVLTF.